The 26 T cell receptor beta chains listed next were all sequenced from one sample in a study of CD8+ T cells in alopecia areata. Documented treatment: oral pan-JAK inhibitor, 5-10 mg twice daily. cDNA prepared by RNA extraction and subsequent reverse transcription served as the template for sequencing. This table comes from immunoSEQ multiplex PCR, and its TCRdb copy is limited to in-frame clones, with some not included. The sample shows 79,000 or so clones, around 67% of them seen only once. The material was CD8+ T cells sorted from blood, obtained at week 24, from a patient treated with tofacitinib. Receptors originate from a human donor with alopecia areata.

DNA for the CDR3: TGTGCCAGCAGTCCACTATGGGTAAACCGCAATCAGCCCCAGCATTTT. Protein: CASSPLWVNRNQPQHF. The rearrangement joins TRBV27 to TRBJ1-5; no reliable D call. V was clipped by 5 bases and J by 2 bases, with 16 bases between them. The CDR3 loop spans 16 amino acids. Per the germline V gene, CDR1 is MNHEY and CDR2 is SMNVEV (reference sequence).

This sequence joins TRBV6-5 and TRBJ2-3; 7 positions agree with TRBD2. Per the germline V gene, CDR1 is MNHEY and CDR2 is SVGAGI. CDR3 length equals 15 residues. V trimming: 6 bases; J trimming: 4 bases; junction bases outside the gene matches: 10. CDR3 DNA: TGTGCCAGCAGCAACTGGGGGGAGGGGTCAGATACGCAGTATTTT. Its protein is CASSNWGEGSDTQYF.

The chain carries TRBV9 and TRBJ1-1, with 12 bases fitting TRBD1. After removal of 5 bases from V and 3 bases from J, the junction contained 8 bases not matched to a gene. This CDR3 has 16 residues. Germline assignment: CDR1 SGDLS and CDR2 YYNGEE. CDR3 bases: TGTGCCAGCAGGACCGGGACAGGGGGCGAGGACACTGAAGCTTTCTTT. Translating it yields CASRTGTGGEDTEAFF.

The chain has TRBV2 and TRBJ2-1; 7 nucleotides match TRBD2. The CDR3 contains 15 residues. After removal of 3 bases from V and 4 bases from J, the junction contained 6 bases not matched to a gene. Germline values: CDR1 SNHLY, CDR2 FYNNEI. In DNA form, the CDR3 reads TGTGCCAGCAGTGATGCGGGAGCATCTTACAATGAGCAGTTCTTC. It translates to CASSDAGASYNEQFF.

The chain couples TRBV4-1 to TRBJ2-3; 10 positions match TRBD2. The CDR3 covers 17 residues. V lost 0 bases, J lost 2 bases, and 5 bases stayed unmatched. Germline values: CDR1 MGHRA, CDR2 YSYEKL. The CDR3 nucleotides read TGCGCCAGCAGCCAAGAGATAACTAGCGGGGTCACAGATACGCAGTATTTT. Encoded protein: CASSQEITSGVTDTQYF.

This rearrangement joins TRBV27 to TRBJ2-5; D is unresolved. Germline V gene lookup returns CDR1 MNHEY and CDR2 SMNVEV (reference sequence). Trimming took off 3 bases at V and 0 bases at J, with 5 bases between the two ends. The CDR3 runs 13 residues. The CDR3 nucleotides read TGTGCCAGCAGTTTCTATAACCAAGAGACCCAGTACTTC. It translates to CASSFYNQETQYF.

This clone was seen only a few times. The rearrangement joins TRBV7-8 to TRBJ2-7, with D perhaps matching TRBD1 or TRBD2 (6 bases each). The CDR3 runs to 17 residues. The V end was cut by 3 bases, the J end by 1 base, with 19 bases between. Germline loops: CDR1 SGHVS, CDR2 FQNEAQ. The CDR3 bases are TGTGCCAGCAGCTTGCCCCGGGACGGGGGCGAATCCTACGAGCAGTACTTC. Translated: CASSLPRDGGESYEQYF.

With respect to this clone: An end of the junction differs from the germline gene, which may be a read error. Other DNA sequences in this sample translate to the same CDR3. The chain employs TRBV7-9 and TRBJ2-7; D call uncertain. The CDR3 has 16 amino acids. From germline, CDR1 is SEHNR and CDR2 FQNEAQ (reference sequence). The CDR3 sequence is CASSSSTGLLSYEQYF. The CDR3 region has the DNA TGCGCCAGCAGCTCCTCCACCGGGCTACTCTCCTACGAGCAGTACTTC.

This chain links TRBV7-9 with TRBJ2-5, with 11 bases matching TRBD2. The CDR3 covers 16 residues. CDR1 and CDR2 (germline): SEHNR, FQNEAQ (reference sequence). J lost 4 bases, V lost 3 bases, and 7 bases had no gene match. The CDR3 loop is CASSLMTSGVRETQYF. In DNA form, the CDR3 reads TGTGCCAGCAGCTTGATGACTAGCGGGGTCCGAGAGACCCAGTACTTC.

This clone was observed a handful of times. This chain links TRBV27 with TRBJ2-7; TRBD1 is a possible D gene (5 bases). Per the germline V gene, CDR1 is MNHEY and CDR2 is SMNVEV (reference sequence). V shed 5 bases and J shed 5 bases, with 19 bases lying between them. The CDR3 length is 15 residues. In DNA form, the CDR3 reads TGTGCCAGCAGTCCACAGGTTTTGATGGTCCACGAGCAGTACTTC. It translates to CASSPQVLMVHEQYF.

The CDR3 here is CASSYKDSPYEQYF. In DNA, the CDR3 is TGTGCCAGCAGTTACAAGGACAGCCCCTACGAGCAGTACTTC. This chain joins TRBV6-5 and TRBJ2-7, with TRBD1 as a possible D gene (6 bases). CDR1 is MNHEY and CDR2 is SVGAGI in the germline V gene. CDR3 length equals 14 residues. Trimming cost V 2 bases and J 2 bases, with 10 bases left between them.

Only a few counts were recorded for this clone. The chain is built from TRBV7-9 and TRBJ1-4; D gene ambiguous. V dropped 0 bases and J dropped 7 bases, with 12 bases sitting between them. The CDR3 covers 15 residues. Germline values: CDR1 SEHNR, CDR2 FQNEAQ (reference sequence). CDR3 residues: CASSLALRLSEKLFF. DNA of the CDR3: TGTGCCAGCAGCTTAGCCCTCCGGCTGTCTGAAAAACTGTTTTTT.

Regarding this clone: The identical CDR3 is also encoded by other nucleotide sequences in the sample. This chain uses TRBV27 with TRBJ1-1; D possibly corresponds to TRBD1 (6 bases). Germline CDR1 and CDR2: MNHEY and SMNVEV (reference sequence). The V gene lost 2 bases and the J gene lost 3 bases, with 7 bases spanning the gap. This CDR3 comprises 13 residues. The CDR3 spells CASSLQGYTEAFF. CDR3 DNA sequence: TGTGCCAGCAGTTTACAGGGGTACACTGAAGCTTTCTTT.

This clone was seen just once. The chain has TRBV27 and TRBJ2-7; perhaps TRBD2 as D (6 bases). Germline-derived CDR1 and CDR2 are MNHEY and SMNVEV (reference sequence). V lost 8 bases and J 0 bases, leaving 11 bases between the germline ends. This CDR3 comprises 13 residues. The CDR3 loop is CASAAGSSYEQYF. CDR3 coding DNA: TGTGCCAGCGCCGCGGGGAGCTCCTACGAGCAGTACTTC.

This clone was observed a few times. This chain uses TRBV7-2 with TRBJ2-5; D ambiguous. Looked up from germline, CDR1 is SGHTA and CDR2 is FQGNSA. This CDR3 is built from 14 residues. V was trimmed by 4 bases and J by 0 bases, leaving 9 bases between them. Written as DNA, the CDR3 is TGTGCCAGCAGCTCGGTAGCCTACCAAGAGACCCAGTACTTC. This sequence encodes CASSSVAYQETQYF.

The CDR3 sequence is CASSDGTDGYTF. CDR3 nucleotides: TGTGCCAGCAGTGATGGGACGGATGGCTACACCTTC. This rearrangement joins TRBV25-1 to TRBJ1-2; TRBD1 might be the D (5 bases). The length of the CDR3 is 12 residues. Germline CDR1 reads MGHDK; CDR2 reads SYGVNS. V lost 3 bases and J lost 6, with 8 bases in between.

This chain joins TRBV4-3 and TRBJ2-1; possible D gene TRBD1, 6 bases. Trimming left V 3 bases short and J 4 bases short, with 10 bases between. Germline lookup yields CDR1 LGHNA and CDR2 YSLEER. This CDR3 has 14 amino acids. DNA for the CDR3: TGCGCCAGCAGCCAGGAGACAGGTTACAATGAGCAGTTCTTC. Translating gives CASSQETGYNEQFF.

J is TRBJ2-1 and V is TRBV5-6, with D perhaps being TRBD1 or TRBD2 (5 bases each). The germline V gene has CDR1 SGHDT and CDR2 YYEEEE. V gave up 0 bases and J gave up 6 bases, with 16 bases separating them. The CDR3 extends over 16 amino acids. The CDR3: CASSLVTGTPFNEQFF. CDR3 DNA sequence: TGTGCCAGCAGCTTGGTTACCGGGACGCCCTTCAATGAGCAGTTCTTC.

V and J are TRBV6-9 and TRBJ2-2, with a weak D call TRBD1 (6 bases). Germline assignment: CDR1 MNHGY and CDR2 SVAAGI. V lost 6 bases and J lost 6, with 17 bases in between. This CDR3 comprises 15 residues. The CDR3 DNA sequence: TGTGCCAGCAGGTCGGGGCAGGGACATGCCGGGGAGCTGTTTTTT. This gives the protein CASRSGQGHAGELFF.

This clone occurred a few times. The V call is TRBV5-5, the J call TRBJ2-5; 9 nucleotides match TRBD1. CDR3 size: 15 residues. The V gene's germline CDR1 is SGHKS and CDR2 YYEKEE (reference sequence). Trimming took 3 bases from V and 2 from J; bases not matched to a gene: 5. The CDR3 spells CASSSGQGWQETQYF. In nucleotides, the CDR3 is TGTGCCAGCAGCTCCGGACAGGGGTGGCAAGAGACCCAGTACTTC.

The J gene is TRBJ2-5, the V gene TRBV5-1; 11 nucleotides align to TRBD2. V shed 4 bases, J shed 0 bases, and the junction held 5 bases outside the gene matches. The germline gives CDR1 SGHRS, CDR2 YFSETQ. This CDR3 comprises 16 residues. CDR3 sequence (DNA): TGCGCCAGCAGCGAAATAGCGGGAGGGGACCAAGAGACCCAGTACTTC. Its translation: CASSEIAGGDQETQYF.

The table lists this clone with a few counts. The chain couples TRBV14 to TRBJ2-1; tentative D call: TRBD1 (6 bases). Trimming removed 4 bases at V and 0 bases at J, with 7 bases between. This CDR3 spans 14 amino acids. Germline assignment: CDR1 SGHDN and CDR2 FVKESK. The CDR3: CASSLTGSYNEQFF. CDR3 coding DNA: TGTGCCAGCAGCCTGACAGGCTCCTACAATGAGCAGTTCTTC.

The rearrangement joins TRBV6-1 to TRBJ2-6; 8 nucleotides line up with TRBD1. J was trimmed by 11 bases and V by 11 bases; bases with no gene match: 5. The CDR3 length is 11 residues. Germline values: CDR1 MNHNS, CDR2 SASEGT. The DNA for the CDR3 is TGTGCCGCTGCAGGGGGCGACGTCCTGACTTTC. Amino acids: CAAAGGDVLTF.

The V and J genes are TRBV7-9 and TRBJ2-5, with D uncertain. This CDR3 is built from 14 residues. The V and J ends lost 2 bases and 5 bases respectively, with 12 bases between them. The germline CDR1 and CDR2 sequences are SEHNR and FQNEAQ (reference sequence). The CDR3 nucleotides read TGTGCCAGCAGCTTAAGTATAGGGTTCGAGACCCAGTACTTC. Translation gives CASSLSIGFETQYF.

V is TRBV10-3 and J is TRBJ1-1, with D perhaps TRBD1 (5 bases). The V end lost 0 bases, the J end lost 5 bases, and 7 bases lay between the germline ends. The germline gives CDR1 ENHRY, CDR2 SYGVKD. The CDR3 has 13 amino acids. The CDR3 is CAISESKGTEAFF. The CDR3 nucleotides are TGTGCCATCAGTGAGTCGAAGGGGACTGAAGCTTTCTTT.

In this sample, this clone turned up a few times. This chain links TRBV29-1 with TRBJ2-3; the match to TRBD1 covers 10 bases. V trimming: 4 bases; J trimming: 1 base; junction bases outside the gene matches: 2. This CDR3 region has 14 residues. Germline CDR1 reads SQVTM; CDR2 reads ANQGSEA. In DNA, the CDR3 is TGCAGCGTTGCCGGGACAGGGGGCACAGATACGCAGTATTTT. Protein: CSVAGTGGTDTQYF.